What follows are 11 T cell receptor beta chains derived from one specimen sequenced in a study of cytomegalovirus exposure and HLA in healthy donors. The primer mix had 60 Vbeta and 13 Jbeta primers. TCRdb keeps only in-frame clones here, not all; method: immunoSEQ multiplex PCR. The table lists 150,000 or so clones, approximately 84% of them singletons, with approximately 1.5% in the top ten. Sequencing was carried out using PBMCs. Source of these receptors: a man between 25 and 39 years old in good health and CMV-seropositive.

This clone appeared a single time. V is TRBV5-1 and J is TRBJ2-5; 8 bases fit TRBD2. The V and J ends lost 7 bases and 2 bases, in that order; junction bases with no gene match: 10. The germline CDR1 and CDR2 sequences are SGHRS and YFSETQ. The CDR3 runs to 15 residues. The CDR3 loop reads CASFPGGGRQETQYF. DNA for the CDR3: TGCGCCAGCTTCCCGGGGGGCGGGAGGCAAGAGACCCAGTACTTC. Complete variable domain (other parts from reference TRBV5-1 and TRBJ2-5): KAGVTQTPRYLIKTRGQQVTLSCSPISGHRSVSWYQQTPGQGLQFLFEYFSETQRNKGNFPGRFSGRQFSNSRSEMNVSTLELGDSALYLCASFPGGGRQETQYFGPGTRLLVL.

The table lists this clone with a count of one. V and J are TRBV28 and TRBJ1-2; TRBD1 might be the D (5 bases). V was pared by 10 bases and J by 5 bases, with 17 bases between. Per germline, CDR1 MDHEN and CDR2 SYDVKM. CDR3 length: 13 residues. The CDR3 loop reads CATRMGGIYGYTF. CDR3 nucleotide sequence: TGTGCCACCCGCATGGGGGGAATATATGGCTACACCTTC.

This chain links TRBV4-2 with TRBJ2-2, with a possible D match to TRBD2 (5 bases). The CDR3 has 16 amino acids. The germline gives CDR1 LGHNA, CDR2 YNFKEQ. The germline V and J ends were trimmed by 4 bases and 3 bases, with 15 bases remaining between them. DNA of the CDR3: TGTGCCAGCAGCCCTCCGGGGTCGCGGGACACCGGGGAGCTGTTTTTT. Its protein product is CASSPPGSRDTGELFF.

The chain carries TRBV27 and TRBJ2-1, with D maybe TRBD1 (6 bases). V was shortened by 11 bases and J by 1 base, with 9 bases between the two germline ends. The CDR3 runs to 12 residues. In germline, CDR1 is MNHEY, CDR2 SMNVEV (reference sequence). Here the CDR3 reads CASGVSYNEQFF. The CDR3 DNA reads as TGTGCCTCAGGGGTTTCCTACAATGAGCAGTTCTTC.

This clone appeared a single time. The chain uses TRBV5-8 and TRBJ1-1; 8 bases match TRBD1. This CDR3 spans 13 amino acids. Germline V gene sequence: CDR1 SGHTS, CDR2 YDEGEE. The V gene end was trimmed by 4 bases and the J gene end by 6 bases; junction bases not matched to a gene: 5. This CDR3 is CASSRQGKAEAFF. The DNA for the CDR3 is TGTGCCAGCAGCCGACAGGGGAAGGCTGAAGCTTTCTTT. Based on the CDR3 plus reference TRBV5-8 and TRBJ1-1, the full variable domain is EAGVTQSPTHLIKTRGQQATLRCSPISGHTSVYWYQQALGLGLQFLLWYDEGEERNRGNFPPRFSGRQFPNYSSELNVNALELEDSALYLCASSRQGKAEAFFGQGTRLTVV.

This chain joins TRBV7-2 and TRBJ2-3; 12 nucleotides line up with TRBD2. Germline lookup yields CDR1 SGHTA and CDR2 FQGNSA. The CDR3 is made up of 19 amino acids. V was pared by 5 bases and J by 1 base, with 13 bases of the junction left unmatched. Written as DNA, the CDR3 is TGTGCCAGCAGCCCTAAACCTAGCGGGAGGGCCGATCGCACAGATACGCAGTATTTT. Translated: CASSPKPSGRADRTDTQYF.

The chain links TRBV27 to TRBJ2-5; D is possibly TRBD1 (5 bases). The J call is uncertain, as TRBJ2-7 better fits the DNA end. This CDR3 has 16 residues. Per germline, CDR1 MNHEY and CDR2 SMNVEV (reference sequence). CDR3 sequence: CASTLPKGNSSYEQYF. As DNA, the CDR3 is TGTGCCAGCACCCTCCCGAAGGGGAATAGCTCCTACGAGCAGTACTTC.

J is TRBJ2-7 and V is TRBV5-4, with unresolved D. V lost 0 bases and J lost 0, with 13 bases in between. This CDR3 has 16 amino acids. CDR1 and CDR2 (germline): SGHNT, YYREEE (reference sequence). In DNA form, the CDR3 reads TGTGCCAGCAGCTTGGGCCTCCAACGGGTCTCCTACGAGCAGTACTTC. Its protein product is CASSLGLQRVSYEQYF.

This chain uses TRBV5-1 with TRBJ2-6, with D possibly matching TRBD2 (5 bases). The CDR3 totals 16 residues. Per germline, CDR1 SGHRS and CDR2 YFSETQ. Trimming removed 1 base from V and 0 bases from J, with 8 bases in between. The CDR3 DNA reads as TGCGCCAGCAGCTTGACGGGGAGCTCTGGGGCCAACGTCCTGACTTTC. Translated: CASSLTGSSGANVLTF.

The V and J genes are TRBV28 and TRBJ2-1; 8 bases fit TRBD1. The CDR3 runs to 15 residues. V shed 7 bases and J 1 base; nucleotides not matched to a gene: 6. The germline gives CDR1 MDHEN, CDR2 SYDVKM. This CDR3 reads CASNPGGTSYNEQFF. CDR3 DNA sequence: TGTGCCAGCAACCCAGGGGGCACGTCCTACAATGAGCAGTTCTTC. Full variable domain (outside the CDR3, taken from reference TRBV28 and TRBJ2-1): DVKVTQSSRYLVKRTGEKVFLECVQDMDHENMFWYRQDPGLGLRLIYFSYDVKMKEKGDIPEGYSVSREKKERFSLILESASTNQTSMYLCASNPGGTSYNEQFFGPGTRLTVL.

The J gene is TRBJ1-5, the V gene TRBV5-5; TRBD1 is a possible D gene (5 bases). This CDR3 has 16 amino acids. The germline gives CDR1 SGHKS, CDR2 YYEKEE (reference sequence). V lost 1 base and J lost 2, with 13 bases in between. The CDR3 here is CASSLITGRGNQPQHF. The CDR3 DNA is TGTGCCAGCAGCTTGATAACGGGCAGGGGCAATCAGCCCCAGCATTTT.